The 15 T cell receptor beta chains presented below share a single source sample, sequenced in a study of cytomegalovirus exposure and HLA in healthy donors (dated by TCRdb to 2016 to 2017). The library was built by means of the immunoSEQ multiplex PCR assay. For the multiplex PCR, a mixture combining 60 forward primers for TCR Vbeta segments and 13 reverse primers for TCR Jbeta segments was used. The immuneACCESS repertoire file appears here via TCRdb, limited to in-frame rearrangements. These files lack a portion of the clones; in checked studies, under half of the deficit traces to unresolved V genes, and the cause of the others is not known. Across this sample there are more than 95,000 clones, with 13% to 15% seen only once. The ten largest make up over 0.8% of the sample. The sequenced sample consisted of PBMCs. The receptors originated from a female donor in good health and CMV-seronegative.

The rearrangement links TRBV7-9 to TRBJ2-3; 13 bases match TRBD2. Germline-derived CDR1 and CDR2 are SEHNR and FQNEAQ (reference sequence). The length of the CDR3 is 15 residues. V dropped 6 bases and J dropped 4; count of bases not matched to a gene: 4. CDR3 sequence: CASSTGTSGADTQYF. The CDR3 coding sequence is TGTGCCAGCAGTACCGGGACTAGCGGGGCAGATACGCAGTATTTT. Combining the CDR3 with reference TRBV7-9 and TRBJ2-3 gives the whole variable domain DTGVSQNPRHKITKRGQNVTFRCDPISEHNRLYWYRQTLGQGPEFLTYFQNEAQLEKSRLLSDRFSAERPKGSFSTLEIQRTEQGDSAMYLCASSTGTSGADTQYFGPGTRLTVL.

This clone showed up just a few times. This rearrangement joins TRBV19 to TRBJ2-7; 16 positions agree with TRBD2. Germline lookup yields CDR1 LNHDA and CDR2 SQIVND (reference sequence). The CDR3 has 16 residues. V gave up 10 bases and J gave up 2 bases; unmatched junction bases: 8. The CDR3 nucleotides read TGTGCCACCGGGACTAGCGGGAGGGCCCGGGCCTACGAGCAGTACTTC. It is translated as CATGTSGRARAYEQYF.

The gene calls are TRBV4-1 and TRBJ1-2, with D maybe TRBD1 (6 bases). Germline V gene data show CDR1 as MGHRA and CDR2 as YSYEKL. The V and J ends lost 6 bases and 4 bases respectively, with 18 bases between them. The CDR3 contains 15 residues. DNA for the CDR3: TGCGCCAGCAGGGAAAAGGGGGTTTCCGGCTATGGCTACACCTTC. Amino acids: CASREKGVSGYGYTF.

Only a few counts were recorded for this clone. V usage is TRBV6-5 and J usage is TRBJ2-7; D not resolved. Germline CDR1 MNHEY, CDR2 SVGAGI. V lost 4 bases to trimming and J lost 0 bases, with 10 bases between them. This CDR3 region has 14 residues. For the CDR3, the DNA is TGTGCCAGCAGTTCCCTCCAGGTCTCCTACGAGCAGTACTTC. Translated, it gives CASSSLQVSYEQYF.

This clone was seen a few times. CDR3 loop: CASSQDLQGIYYGYTF. The CDR3, as DNA: TGCGCCAGCAGCCAAGATCTCCAGGGAATTTATTATGGCTACACCTTC. The chain links TRBV4-3 to TRBJ1-2; possible D gene TRBD1, 5 bases. This CDR3 spans 16 amino acids. The germline V gene has CDR1 LGHNA and CDR2 YSLEER. V was trimmed by 0 bases and J by 5 bases, leaving 16 bases between them.

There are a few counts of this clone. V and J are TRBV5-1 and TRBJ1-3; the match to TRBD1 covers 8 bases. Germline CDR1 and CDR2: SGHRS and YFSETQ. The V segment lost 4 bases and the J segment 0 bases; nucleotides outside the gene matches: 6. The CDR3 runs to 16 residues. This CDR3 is CASSIQGVGSGNTIYF. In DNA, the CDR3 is TGCGCCAGCAGCATACAGGGGGTCGGCTCTGGAAACACCATATATTTT.

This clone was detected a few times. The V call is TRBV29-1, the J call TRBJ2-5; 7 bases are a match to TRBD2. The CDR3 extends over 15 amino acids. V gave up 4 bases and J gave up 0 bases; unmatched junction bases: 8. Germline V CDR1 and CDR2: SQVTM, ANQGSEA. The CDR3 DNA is TGCAGCGTTGCCCTTAAACTAGCGAACCAAGAGACCCAGTACTTC. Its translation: CSVALKLANQETQYF.

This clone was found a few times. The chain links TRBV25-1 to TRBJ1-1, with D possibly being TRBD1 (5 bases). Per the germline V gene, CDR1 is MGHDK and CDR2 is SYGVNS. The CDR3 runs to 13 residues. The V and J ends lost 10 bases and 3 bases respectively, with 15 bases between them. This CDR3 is CATVRALDTEAFF. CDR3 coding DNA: TGTGCCACAGTCAGGGCCCTGGACACTGAAGCTTTCTTT.

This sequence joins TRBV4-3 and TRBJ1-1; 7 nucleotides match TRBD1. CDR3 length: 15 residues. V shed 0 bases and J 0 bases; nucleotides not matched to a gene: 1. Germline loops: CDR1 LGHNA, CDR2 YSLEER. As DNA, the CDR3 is TGCGCCAGCAGCCAAGAAGGGGGCATGAACACTGAAGCTTTCTTT. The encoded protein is CASSQEGGMNTEAFF.

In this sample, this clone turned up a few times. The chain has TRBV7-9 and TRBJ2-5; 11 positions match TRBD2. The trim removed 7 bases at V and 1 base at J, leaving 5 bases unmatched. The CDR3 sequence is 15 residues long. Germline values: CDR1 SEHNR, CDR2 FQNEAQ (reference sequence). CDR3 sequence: CASKPGTSGQETQYF. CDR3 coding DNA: TGTGCCAGCAAGCCCGGGACTAGCGGCCAAGAGACCCAGTACTTC. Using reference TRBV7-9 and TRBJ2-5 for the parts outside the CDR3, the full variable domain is DTGVSQNPRHKITKRGQNVTFRCDPISEHNRLYWYRQTLGQGPEFLTYFQNEAQLEKSRLLSDRFSAERPKGSFSTLEIQRTEQGDSAMYLCASKPGTSGQETQYFGPGTRLLVL.

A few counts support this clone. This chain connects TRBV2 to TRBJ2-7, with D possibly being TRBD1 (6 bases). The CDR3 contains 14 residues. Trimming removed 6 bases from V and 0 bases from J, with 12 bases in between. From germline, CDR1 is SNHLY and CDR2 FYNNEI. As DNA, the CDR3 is TGTGCCAGCAGCCGGGACACAAGCTCCTACGAGCAGTACTTC. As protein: CASSRDTSSYEQYF. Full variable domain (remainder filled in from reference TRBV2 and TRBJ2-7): EPEVTQTPSHQVTQMGQEVILRCVPISNHLYFYWYRQILGQKVEFLVSFYNNEISEKSEIFDDQFSVERPDGSNFTLKIRSTKLEDSAMYFCASSRDTSSYEQYFGPGTRLTVT.

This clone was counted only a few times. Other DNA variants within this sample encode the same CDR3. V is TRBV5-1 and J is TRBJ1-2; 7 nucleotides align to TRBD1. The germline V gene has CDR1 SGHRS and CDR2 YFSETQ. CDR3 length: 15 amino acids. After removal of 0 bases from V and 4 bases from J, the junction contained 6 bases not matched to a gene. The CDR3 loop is CASSLEAGGSYGYTF. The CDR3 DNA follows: TGCGCCAGCAGCTTGGAAGCAGGGGGAAGCTATGGCTACACCTTC.

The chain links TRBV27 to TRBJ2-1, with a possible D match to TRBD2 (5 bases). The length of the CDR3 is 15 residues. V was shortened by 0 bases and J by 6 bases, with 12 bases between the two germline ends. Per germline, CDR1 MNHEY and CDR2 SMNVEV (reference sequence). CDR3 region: CASSLSRPGSNEQFF. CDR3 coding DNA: TGTGCCAGCAGTTTATCCCGCCCGGGGAGCAATGAGCAGTTCTTC.

This CDR3 is CASRRTDNYEQYF. In nucleotides, the CDR3 is TGCGCCAGCAGACGGACTGATAACTACGAGCAGTACTTC. The chain carries TRBV5-1 and TRBJ2-7; maybe TRBD2 (5 bases). CDR3 size: 13 residues. Trimming left V 5 bases short and J 3 bases short, with 12 bases between. Germline-derived CDR1 and CDR2 are SGHRS and YFSETQ.

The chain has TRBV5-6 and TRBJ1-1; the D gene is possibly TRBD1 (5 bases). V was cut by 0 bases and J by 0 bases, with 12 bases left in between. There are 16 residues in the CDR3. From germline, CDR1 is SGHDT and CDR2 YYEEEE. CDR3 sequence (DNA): TGTGCCAGCAGCTTGGTAGGCAGGGCCATGAACACTGAAGCTTTCTTT. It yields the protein CASSLVGRAMNTEAFF. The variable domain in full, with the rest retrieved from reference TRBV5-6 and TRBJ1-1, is DAGVTQSPTHLIKTRGQQVTLRCSPKSGHDTVSWYQQALGQGPQFIFQYYEEEERQRGNFPDRFSGHQFPNYSSELNVNALLLGDSALYLCASSLVGRAMNTEAFFGQGTRLTVV.